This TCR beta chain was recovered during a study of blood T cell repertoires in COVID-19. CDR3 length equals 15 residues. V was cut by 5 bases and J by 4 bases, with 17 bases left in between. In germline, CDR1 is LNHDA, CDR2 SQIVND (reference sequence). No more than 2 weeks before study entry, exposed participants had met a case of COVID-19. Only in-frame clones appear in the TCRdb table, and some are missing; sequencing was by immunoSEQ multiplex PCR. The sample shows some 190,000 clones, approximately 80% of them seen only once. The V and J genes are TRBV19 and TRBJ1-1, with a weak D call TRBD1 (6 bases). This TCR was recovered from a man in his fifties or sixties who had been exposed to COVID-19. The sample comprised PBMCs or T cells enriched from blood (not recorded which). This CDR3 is CASSWTEIYATEAFF. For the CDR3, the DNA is TGTGCCAGTAGTTGGACAGAAATTTATGCCACTGAAGCTTTCTTT.